A selection of T cell receptor beta chains follows, all from one sample in a study of regulatory T cells in long-lasting Graves disease. One entry per CDR3 protein results from TCRdb running MiXCR on the multiplex PCR reads. The data contain a few hundred thousand distinct CDR3 sequences, less than 15% of them seen just once; the ten biggest clones take up approximately 17%. This sample also appeared in a second study, on T cells in Graves' hyperthyroidism and ophthalmopathy.

The sequenced sample was peripheral blood mononuclear cells (PBMCs), obtained at new diagnosis, from a patient treated with antithyroid drugs. Source of these receptors: a woman aged 45-65 years with Graves disease. The CDR3 runs from the conserved cysteine through the conserved F or W. Each record gives: J gene, V gene, clone size, D gene, CDR3 DNA, CDR3 protein. The D gene is left open where the match is weak. Size tells how often a clone was seen (once, few, many) or the class of an expanded clone, and some rows leave it out.

J: TRBJ2-3
V: TRBV24-1
size: NA
D: TRBD1
DNA: TGTGCCACCAGTGATTTTGAGGGACAGGGTGGAGATACGCAGTATTTT
CDR3: CATSDFEGQGGDTQYF

J: TRBJ1-2
V: TRBV4-1
size: NA
D: TRBD1
DNA: TGCGCCAGCAGCCAAGCCGAAGCTAGGAACAGGGGGATTACTAACTATGGCTACACCTTC
CDR3: CASSQAEARNRGITNYGYTF

J: TRBJ2-7
V: TRBV6-1
size: many
D: TRBD1
DNA: TGTGCCAGCAGACGTTGGGACAGAGCCTACGAGCAGTACTTC
CDR3: CASRRWDRAYEQYF

J: TRBJ2-5
V: TRBV7-6
size: few
D: NA
DNA: TGTGCCAGCAGCTTAGGGGATAGCCGCCAAGAGACCCAGTACTTC
CDR3: CASSLGDSRQETQYF

J: TRBJ2-3
V: TRBV2
size: many
D: TRBD1
DNA: TGTGCCAGCAGTTTGGACAGGAACACAGATACGCAGTATTTT
CDR3: CASSLDRNTDTQYF

J: TRBJ2-4
V: TRBV12-3/TRBV12-4
size: NA
D: TRBD2
DNA: TGTGCCAGCAGTGTTGGAGCGGGGGGCGGGGCCAAAAACATTCAGTACTTC
CDR3: CASSVGAGGGAKNIQYF

J: TRBJ2-5
V: TRBV7-8
size: many
D: NA
DNA: TGTGCCAGCAGCTTTATGCTGGGTGCGTTCGGGACCCAGTACTTC
CDR3: CASSFMLGAFGTQYF

J: TRBJ2-1
V: TRBV19
size: NA
D: NA
DNA: TGTGCCAGTAGTATCGTTCGGTTTTCTTCGGTGGTTGAGCAGTTCTTC
CDR3: CASSIVRFSSVVEQFF

J: TRBJ2-7
V: TRBV19
size: NA
D: NA
DNA: TGTGCCAGTGGCGGCTACTACGAGCAGTACTTC
CDR3: CASGGYYEQYF

J: TRBJ1-3
V: TRBV5-1
size: NA
D: TRBD1
DNA: TGCGCCAGCAGCTCGGACAGGCGGCCTGGAAACACCATATATTTT
CDR3: CASSSDRRPGNTIYF

J: TRBJ2-3
V: TRBV11-2
size: many
D: TRBD1
DNA: TGTGCCAGCAGCTTTTCAGGACAGGGACATTGGACAGATACGCAGTATTTT
CDR3: CASSFSGQGHWTDTQYF

J: TRBJ2-3
V: TRBV18
size: many
D: NA
DNA: TGTGCCAGCTCACCACCCAACCAAAGCACAGATACGCAGTATTTT
CDR3: CASSPPNQSTDTQYF

J: TRBJ2-5
V: TRBV6-9
size: NA
D: NA
DNA: TGTGCCAGCAGTTACTCCAGGGGTAGAGTACAAGAGACCCAGTACTTC
CDR3: CASSYSRGRVQETQYF

J: TRBJ2-7
V: TRBV27
size: many
D: TRBD2
DNA: TGTGCCAGCAGTTTTCGACTAGCGGGAGTCTACGAGCAGTACTTC
CDR3: CASSFRLAGVYEQYF

J: TRBJ2-7
V: TRBV30
size: few
D: NA
DNA: TGTGCCTGGAGGGGAATCTACGAGCAGTACTTC
CDR3: CAWRGIYEQYF

J: TRBJ2-7
V: TRBV7-3
size: NA
D: NA
DNA: TGTGCCAGCAGCTTAACCGCCGTATCAGGGGACAACGAGCAGTACTTC
CDR3: CASSLTAVSGDNEQYF

J: TRBJ1-5
V: TRBV19
size: few
D: NA
DNA: TGTGCCAGTAGAGGGCCCAGGGGAAATCAGCCCCAGCATTTT
CDR3: CASRGPRGNQPQHF

J: TRBJ1-3
V: TRBV25-1
size: many
D: NA
DNA: TGTGCCAGCAGTGAACCTACAGGATACTCTGGAAACACCATATATTTT
CDR3: CASSEPTGYSGNTIYF

J: TRBJ1-1
V: TRBV5-1
size: many
D: NA
DNA: TGCGCCAGCAGCTTCCGGGAGACAAACACTGAAGCTTTCTTT
CDR3: CASSFRETNTEAFF

J: TRBJ2-3
V: TRBV5-1
size: many
D: NA
DNA: TGCGCCAGCAGCTCGGGAATTCTCGAGGGCACAGATACGCAGTATTTT
CDR3: CASSSGILEGTDTQYF

J: TRBJ1-1
V: TRBV4-1
size: few
D: NA
DNA: TGCGCCAGCAGCCTCCCTAGAGCGAACACTGAAGCTTTCTTT
CDR3: CASSLPRANTEAFF

J: TRBJ1-6
V: TRBV6-1
size: few
D: NA
DNA: TGTGCCAGCAGCCACCACGTACAGCCGGGGAATTCACCCCTCCACTTT
CDR3: CASSHHVQPGNSPLHF

J: TRBJ2-7
V: TRBV20-1
size: many
D: NA
DNA: TGCAGTGCTAGAGATAGACTAGTCGGCTCCTACGAGCAGTACTTC
CDR3: CSARDRLVGSYEQYF

J: TRBJ2-1
V: TRBV7-7
size: many
D: TRBD2
DNA: TGTGCTAGCAGCCGGGGGACTAGCGGTAACAATGAGCAGTTCTTC
CDR3: CASSRGTSGNNEQFF

J: TRBJ1-2
V: TRBV27
size: many
D: TRBD1
DNA: TGTGCCAGCAAACCGGGACAGGGGTCGGACGGCTACACCTTC
CDR3: CASKPGQGSDGYTF

J: TRBJ2-3
V: TRBV18
size: few
D: TRBD1
DNA: TGTGCCAGCTCACCGCAGGGGGCTGAGGATACGCAGTATTTT
CDR3: CASSPQGAEDTQYF

J: TRBJ1-6
V: TRBV6-2/TRBV6-3
size: many
D: NA
DNA: TGTGCCAGCAGTTACTCGATTCCAGGGGACTCCTATAATTCACCCCTCCACTTT
CDR3: CASSYSIPGDSYNSPLHF

J: TRBJ2-3
V: TRBV30
size: NA
D: TRBD2
DNA: TGTGCCTGGACTAGCGGGAGTTCGGATACGCAGTATTTT
CDR3: CAWTSGSSDTQYF

J: TRBJ2-3
V: TRBV3-1
size: few
D: NA
DNA: TGTGCCAGCAGCGAAGAAGGGGGAGTCACAGATACGCAGTATTTT
CDR3: CASSEEGGVTDTQYF

J: TRBJ2-5
V: TRBV6-1
size: NA
D: NA
DNA: TGTGCCAGCCGAGCGGTACAAGAGACCCAGTACTTC
CDR3: CASRAVQETQYF

J: TRBJ2-3
V: TRBV5-5
size: many
D: TRBD2
DNA: TGTGCCAGCAGCGTTAGCGGGAGTAGCGTCGATACGCAGTATTTT
CDR3: CASSVSGSSVDTQYF